This TCR beta chain is drawn from a study of vaccination and CD4 T cells after COVID-19. Study details: Median time from COVID diagnosis to post-COVID sampling was over 85 days (35 to 161).

This clonotype came up a few times. Its cognate antigen is unknown. The CDR3 is 14 amino acids. Germline V gene data show CDR1 as DFQATT and CDR2 as SNEGSKA (reference sequence). The junction had 5 bases not matched to a gene; V was cut back by 3 bases and J by 4 bases. The sample's treatment: approximately 10-day PBMC culture with coronavirus spike peptide pools or control peptides (ViraFEST assay). Fresh replacement IL-2 medium substituted for half the medium on days 3 and 7. Study findings and constraints: Within the convalescent patients, spike mono-reactivity was found in 304 of 307 vaccine-specific clones. Clonotypes reactive to SARS-CoV-2 had a median that went up from 21 to 38, but not significantly.

Once obtained from cultured CD4+ T cells, the DNA was sequenced using the Oncomine TCR Beta short-read assay. TCRdb itself ran the PCR reads through MiXCR, one entry per CDR3 protein. Of over 8,000 distinct CDR3 sequences listed, approximately 22% were seen once; the top ten hold about 20%. This TCR was recovered from a human donor with COVID-19. V and J are TRBV20-1 and TRBJ2-1; 8 nucleotides line up with TRBD2. Sequencing was performed on cultured CD4+ T cells from blood. The CDR3, as DNA: TGCAGTGCTAGTTCCCCGGGGGGGTACAATGAGCAGTTCTTC. It encodes CSASSPGGYNEQFF.